This TCR beta chain comes out of a study of breast tumors, draining lymph nodes, adjacent tissues. Regarding this clonotype: Its antigen is not identified.

Study-wide results and limits: Data fit most tumor T cells coming from lymph node, expanding in tumor.

TCRdb re-analysed the multiplex PCR reads in MiXCR, keeping a single row per CDR3 protein. Among more than 200,000 distinct CDR3 sequences listed, roughly 32% were seen once. The V segment lost 5 bases and the J segment 2 bases; nucleotides outside the gene matches: 6. Germline values: CDR1 ENHRY, CDR2 SYGVKD. CDR3 size: 15 residues. Axillary draining lymph nodes of breast cancer patients supplied the node samples. Sequencing was done on a sample of axillary lymph node tissue. The origin of this receptor is a female donor with breast cancer. Some clones in this sample may be carry-over from other donors' samples. V usage is TRBV10-3 and J usage is TRBJ1-2; 9 nucleotides agree with TRBD1. The CDR3 loop is CAISYPQGANYGYTF. For the CDR3, the DNA is TGTGCCATCAGTTACCCACAGGGGGCGAACTATGGCTACACCTTC.